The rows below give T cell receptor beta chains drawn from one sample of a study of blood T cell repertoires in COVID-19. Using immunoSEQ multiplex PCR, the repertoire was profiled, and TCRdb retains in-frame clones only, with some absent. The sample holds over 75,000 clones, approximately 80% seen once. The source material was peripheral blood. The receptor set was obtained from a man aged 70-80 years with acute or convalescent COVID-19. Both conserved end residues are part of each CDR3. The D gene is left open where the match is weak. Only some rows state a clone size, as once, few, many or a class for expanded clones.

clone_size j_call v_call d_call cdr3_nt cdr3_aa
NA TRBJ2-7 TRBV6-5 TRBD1 TGTGCCAGCAACATGGGACAGGGTCCCTACGAGCAGTACTTC CASNMGQGPYEQYF
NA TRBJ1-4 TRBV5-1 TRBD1 TGCGCCAGCAGCTTGGTTGGAATAACAGGGGGAAGTTTGGCGACTAATGAAAAACTGTTTTTT CASSLVGITGGSLATNEKLFF
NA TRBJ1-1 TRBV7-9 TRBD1 TGTGCCAGCAGGCGAGGGACAGACACTGAAGCTTTCTTT CASRRGTDTEAFF
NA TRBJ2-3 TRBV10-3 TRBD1 TGTGCCATCAGTGGGCAGACAGGGTCCGGCCCAGATACGCAGTATTTT CAISGQTGSGPDTQYF
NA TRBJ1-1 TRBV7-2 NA TGTGCCAGCAGCCCACCCTGGCGAGCGGTAGAGCCTGAAGCTTTCTTT CASSPPWRAVEPEAFF
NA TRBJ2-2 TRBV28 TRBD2 TGTGCCAGCAGTTCCACTTCGGGGGGGAGGACCGGGGAGCTGTTTTTT CASSSTSGGRTGELFF
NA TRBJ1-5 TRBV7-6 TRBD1 TGTGCCAGCAGCGGGGGACAGGGGATGAATCAGCCCCAGCATTTT CASSGGQGMNQPQHF
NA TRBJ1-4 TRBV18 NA TGTGCCAGCTCACCACCGAGTGAGAATGAAAAACTGTTTTTT CASSPPSENEKLFF
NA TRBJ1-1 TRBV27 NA TGTGCCAGCAGTCTGGGACAAACCGGAGCTGAAGCTTTCTTT CASSLGQTGAEAFF
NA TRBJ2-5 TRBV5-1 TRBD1 TGCGCCAGCAGCTCATACGGACAGGGCCCAAGAGAGACCCAGTACTTC CASSSYGQGPRETQYF
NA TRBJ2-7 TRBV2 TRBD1 TGTGCCAGCAGTGAAGGAGGGGGCGGCTACGAGCAGTACTTC CASSEGGGGYEQYF
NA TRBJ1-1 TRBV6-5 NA TGTGCCAGCAGCTCTTTCGGAGAGAGAGCTTTCTTT CASSSFGERAFF
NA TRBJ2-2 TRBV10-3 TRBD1 TGTGCCACCGGACCGGGACAGGGGTGGACCGGGGAGCTGTTTTTT CATGPGQGWTGELFF
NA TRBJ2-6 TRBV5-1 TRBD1 TGCGCCAGCAGCCTAGGGACAGTAGGGGCCAACGTCCTGACTTTC CASSLGTVGANVLTF
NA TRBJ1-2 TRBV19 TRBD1 TGTGCCAGTAGTATAGGGGACAGGGGCTATGGCTACACCTTC CASSIGDRGYGYTF
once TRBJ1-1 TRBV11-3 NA TGTGCCAGCAGCTCTCAGGGTGGGAACACTGAAGCTTTCTTT CASSSQGGNTEAFF
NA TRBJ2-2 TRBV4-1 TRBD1 TGCGCCAGCAGCCAAGGTGGACAGGGGATTCGGAACACCGGGGAGCTGTTTTTT CASSQGGQGIRNTGELFF
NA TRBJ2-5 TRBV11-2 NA TGTGCCAGCAGCTTAGTTTTCCCCCCCAGGGGGACCCAGTACTTC CASSLVFPPRGTQYF
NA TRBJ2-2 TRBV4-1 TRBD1 TGCGCCAGCAGCCGTGGCCCCGGGACAGGGGAGGCCGGGGAGCTGTTTTTT CASSRGPGTGEAGELFF
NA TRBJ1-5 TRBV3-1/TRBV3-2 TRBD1 TGTGCCAGCAGCTTTGGGACAGCGAATCAGCCCCAGCATTTT CASSFGTANQPQHF
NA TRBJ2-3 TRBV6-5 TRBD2 TGTGCCAGCGGGACTAGCGGGGGTTATACGCAGTATTTT CASGTSGGYTQYF
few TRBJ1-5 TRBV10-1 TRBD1 TGCGCCAGAATCTGGACAGGGACCATCAATCAGCCCCAGCATTTT CARIWTGTINQPQHF
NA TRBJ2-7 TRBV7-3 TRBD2 TGTGCCAGCAGCCCCGGGGGTAGCGGGGGTAACGAGCAGTACTTC CASSPGGSGGNEQYF
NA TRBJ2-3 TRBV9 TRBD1 TGTGCCAGCAGCAAGGACAGGGCAGATACGCAGTATTTT CASSKDRADTQYF
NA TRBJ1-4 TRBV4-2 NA TGTGCCAGCAGCCAAGAAGCAGGGACTAATGAAAAACTGTTTTTT CASSQEAGTNEKLFF
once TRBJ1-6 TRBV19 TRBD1 TGTGCCAGTAGTATTTGGGACAGGGGAAATTCACCCCTCCACTTT CASSIWDRGNSPLHF
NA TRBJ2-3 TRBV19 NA TGTGCCAGTAGTATAGCGGGGACTCTCGGAGATACGCAGTATTTT CASSIAGTLGDTQYF
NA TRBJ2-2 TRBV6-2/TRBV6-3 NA TGTGCCAGCAGTTACATCGACAGGACCGGGGAGCTGTTTTTT CASSYIDRTGELFF
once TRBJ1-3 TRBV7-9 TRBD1 TGTGCCAGCAGCCCCACAGGGGTCACGCCTGGAAACACCATATATTTT CASSPTGVTPGNTIYF
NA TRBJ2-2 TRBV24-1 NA TGTGCCACCAGTGACATTAGCGTAACGAACACCGGGGAGCTGTTTTTT CATSDISVTNTGELFF